This is a list of T cell receptor beta chains from one sample in a study of T cell repertoires in ileal Crohn's disease. Here immunoSEQ multiplex PCR was the method, and the copy in TCRdb shows in-frame clones only, minus some. The table has more than 8,500 clones, 79% seen once; the top ten hold under 20%. The source material was ileal tissue. The receptors were sampled from an adult with Crohn's disease. The CDR3 runs from the conserved cysteine through the conserved F or W. A D gene is named only where the DNA matches it firmly. Clone size is shown for a subset of rows, as once, few, many or a class of expanded clone.

TRBD1	TRBV30	TRBJ1-4	NA	CAWGGQATFGEKLFF	TGTGCCTGGGGGGGACAGGCGACCTTTGGTGAAAAACTGTTTTTT
NA	TRBV7-9	TRBJ2-3	NA	CASSYQGPDTQYF	TGTGCCAGCAGCTATCAGGGCCCAGATACGCAGTATTTT
NA	TRBV7-2	TRBJ2-7	NA	CASSSSDRTEQYF	TGTGCCAGCAGCTCGTCTGACAGGACCGAGCAGTACTTC
TRBD1	TRBV7-2	TRBJ1-2	NA	CASSTGGDDGYTF	TGTGCCAGCAGCACAGGGGGCGACGATGGCTACACCTTC
TRBD1	TRBV10-3	TRBJ2-5	NA	CAISESGTGGTQYF	TGTGCCATCAGTGAGTCTGGGACAGGGGGGACCCAGTACTTC
NA	TRBV30	TRBJ1-1	NA	CAWSRQLNTEAFF	TGTGCCTGGTCCCGACAGTTGAACACTGAAGCTTTCTTT
TRBD2	TRBV5-4	TRBJ2-3	NA	CASSPMTSGGTGTQYF	TGTGCCAGCAGCCCAATGACTAGCGGGGGTACCGGTACGCAGTATTTT
TRBD2	TRBV14	TRBJ2-1	NA	CASSQPGLVASEQFF	TGTGCCAGCAGCCAGCCGGGACTAGTCGCTTCTGAGCAGTTCTTC
TRBD1	TRBV5-4	TRBJ1-2	once	CASSFGQGDGYTF	TGTGCCAGCAGCTTTGGACAGGGTGATGGCTACACCTTC
TRBD1	TRBV9	TRBJ2-4	NA	CASSVLDRPGNIQYF	TGTGCCAGCAGCGTATTGGACAGGCCGGGGAACATTCAGTACTTC
NA	TRBV2	TRBJ2-6	NA	CASSGSETVNSGANVLTF	TGTGCCAGCAGTGGGTCCGAGACAGTTAACTCTGGGGCCAACGTCCTGACTTTC
NA	TRBV15	TRBJ2-5	NA	CATSRETTGETQYF	TGTGCCACCAGCAGAGAGACTACTGGGGAGACCCAGTACTTC
NA	TRBV21-1	TRBJ2-2	NA	CAKKAGETGELFF	TGTGCCAAAAAAGCGGGGGAAACCGGGGAGCTGTTTTTT
NA	TRBV5-4	TRBJ2-5	NA	CASSLGQGSQETQYF	TGTGCCAGCAGCTTGGGCCAGGGAAGTCAAGAGACCCAGTACTTC
NA	TRBV10-3	TRBJ2-3	once	CAISGDTMSTSTDTQYF	TGTGCCATCAGTGGAGACACCATGTCCACTAGCACAGATACGCAGTATTTT
TRBD1	TRBV11-3	TRBJ1-2	few	CASSYSRDRFTGYTF	TGTGCCAGCAGCTATTCCCGGGACAGATTTACCGGCTACACCTTC
NA	TRBV9	TRBJ2-2	few	CASSGKTPTGELFF	TGTGCCAGCAGCGGGAAGACACCCACCGGGGAGCTGTTTTTT
TRBD1	TRBV9	TRBJ1-6	NA	CASSVEPGGNSPLHF	TGTGCCAGCAGCGTAGAACCAGGGGGCAATTCACCCCTCCACTTT
NA	TRBV25-1	TRBJ1-2	NA	CASSPFTGVFGGYTF	TGTGCCAGCAGTCCCTTTACGGGGGTTTTTGGTGGCTACACCTTC
TRBD1	TRBV2	TRBJ1-2	once	CASREQGPSGYTF	TGTGCCAGCAGGGAACAGGGGCCTTCGGGCTACACCTTC
TRBD2	TRBV11-2	TRBJ2-5	NA	CASSLLAGGRRETQYF	TGTGCCAGCAGCTTGCTAGCGGGGGGTCGGCGGGAGACCCAGTACTTC
NA	TRBV5-1	TRBJ2-1	once	CASSGGSSYNEQFF	TGCGCCAGCAGCGGGGGGAGCTCCTACAATGAGCAGTTCTTC
TRBD2	TRBV18	TRBJ2-2	few	CASSPPGLADTGELFF	TGTGCCAGCTCACCACCGGGACTAGCGGACACCGGGGAGCTGTTTTTT
TRBD2	TRBV6-6	TRBJ2-3	NA	CASSPGTSLQDTQYF	TGTGCCAGCAGCCCCGGGACTAGCCTTCAAGATACGCAGTATTTT
TRBD2	TRBV13	TRBJ2-1	once	CASSLRRGTYNEQFF	TGTGCCAGCAGCTTAAGGCGGGGGACCTACAATGAGCAGTTCTTC
TRBD1	TRBV18	TRBJ1-5	NA	CASSTGGGQPQHF	TGTGCCAGCTCCACAGGGGGCGGCCAGCCCCAGCATTTT
NA	TRBV27	TRBJ2-7	NA	CASSHRQDYEQYF	TGTGCCAGCAGCCACCGGCAGGACTACGAGCAGTACTTC
NA	TRBV7-3	TRBJ2-2	NA	CASSQVAGGELFF	TGTGCCAGCAGCCAGGTGGCTGGCGGGGAGCTGTTTTTT
NA	TRBV10-3	TRBJ2-7	NA	CAISAQGPEQYF	TGTGCCATCAGTGCACAGGGTCCCGAGCAGTACTTC
NA	TRBV18	TRBJ1-5	NA	CASSPNNQPQHF	TGTGCCAGCTCACCCAACAATCAGCCCCAGCATTTT
TRBD1	TRBV30	TRBJ2-7	NA	CAWSGTGDEQYF	TGTGCCTGGAGTGGGACAGGGGACGAGCAGTACTTC
TRBD1	TRBV19	TRBJ2-1	NA	CASSLDRGSYNEQFF	TGTGCCAGTAGTCTTGACAGGGGCTCCTACAATGAGCAGTTCTTC
TRBD2	TRBV4-2	TRBJ2-1	NA	CASSLRNSGGGYNEQFF	TGTGCCAGCAGCCTACGAAATAGCGGGGGGGGATACAATGAGCAGTTCTTC
TRBD1	TRBV18	TRBJ1-5	NA	CASSLQGDNQPQHF	TGTGCCAGCTCACTACAGGGGGACAATCAGCCCCAGCATTTT
NA	TRBV19	TRBJ1-2	few	CASSIPDSTRFGYTF	TGTGCCAGTAGTATCCCCGACAGCACTCGGTTCGGCTACACCTTC
TRBD1	TRBV5-6	TRBJ1-5	NA	CASSKDRGGYQPQHF	TGTGCCAGCAGCAAGGACAGGGGCGGCTATCAGCCCCAGCATTTT
TRBD2	TRBV2	TRBJ2-2	NA	CASRLGGRAAGELFF	TGTGCCAGCAGACTCGGCGGGAGGGCCGCCGGGGAGCTGTTTTTT
TRBD2	TRBV5-6	TRBJ2-7	once	CASSFLGGSGDQSSYEQYF	TGTGCCAGCAGCTTCTTAGGCGGGAGCGGGGATCAAAGCTCCTACGAGCAGTACTTC
NA	TRBV5-1	TRBJ1-3	few	CASSQGNGNTIYF	TGCGCCAGCAGCCAGGGGAACGGAAACACCATATATTTT
NA	TRBV7-6	TRBJ2-3	NA	CASSLQLADTQYF	TGTGCCAGCAGCCTCCAACTAGCAGATACGCAGTATTTT
NA	TRBV5-4	TRBJ1-2	few	CASSFPGTGVYGYTF	TGTGCCAGCAGCTTCCCCGGGACGGGAGTTTATGGCTACACCTTC
NA	TRBV7-2	TRBJ1-3	once	CASSRSGSGNTIYF	TGTGCCAGCAGCCGATCAGGCTCTGGAAACACCATATATTTT
TRBD1	TRBV19	TRBJ1-5	large	CASSIDWTGFLQPQHF	TGTGCCAGTAGTATCGATTGGACAGGGTTTTTGCAGCCCCAGCATTTT
NA	TRBV2	TRBJ2-7	NA	CASRMGPLLNGEQYF	TGTGCCAGCAGGATGGGCCCCCTCTTGAACGGCGAGCAGTACTTC
TRBD1	TRBV7-9	TRBJ1-1	NA	CASSWSRGSTEAFF	TGTGCCAGCAGCTGGAGCAGGGGGAGCACTGAAGCTTTCTTT
NA	TRBV5-5	TRBJ2-7	NA	CASSLRDNYEQYF	TGTGCCAGCAGCTTGCGGGACAACTACGAGCAGTACTTC
TRBD1	TRBV6-6	TRBJ1-1	NA	CASSLDRANTEAFF	TGTGCCAGCAGTCTAGACAGGGCGAACACTGAAGCTTTCTTT
NA	TRBV30	TRBJ1-3	NA	CAWTLGSGSGNTIYF	TGTGCCTGGACCCTTGGGAGCGGTTCTGGAAACACCATATATTTT
NA	TRBV12-2	TRBJ2-7	NA	CASRPRTSGECSYEQYF	TGTGCAAGTCGCCCCCGGACTAGCGGGGAATGCTCCTACGAGCAGTACTTC
NA	TRBV4-1	TRBJ2-5	NA	CASSPFRGRRQYF	TGCGCCAGCAGCCCATTTCGAGGAAGGCGGCAGTACTTC
TRBD2	TRBV2	TRBJ2-1	NA	CASRDLAGGRGEQFF	TGTGCCAGCAGAGATTTAGCGGGAGGTAGGGGTGAGCAGTTCTTC
NA	TRBV7-3	TRBJ2-3	NA	CASSPGTRTDTQYF	TGTGCCAGCAGCCCTGGGACTCGCACAGATACGCAGTATTTT
TRBD2	TRBV2	TRBJ2-1	NA	CASIGERDFSYNEQFF	TGTGCCAGCATAGGAGAGCGGGACTTCTCCTACAATGAGCAGTTCTTC
TRBD2	TRBV4-2	TRBJ2-3	NA	CASSQELAGGPDTQYF	TGTGCCAGCAGCCAGGAACTAGCGGGGGGGCCAGATACGCAGTATTTT
TRBD1	TRBV5-1	TRBJ2-7	NA	CASSSGGTGGFEQYF	TGCGCCAGCAGCTCCGGGGGGACAGGGGGGTTTGAGCAGTACTTC
TRBD2	TRBV19	TRBJ2-5	NA	CASSISAGGPGQQTQYF	TGTGCCAGTAGTATCTCCGCGGGAGGGCCTGGGCAGCAGACCCAGTACTTC
NA	TRBV12-5	TRBJ1-6	NA	CASGLVMTGPSPLHF	TGTGCTAGTGGTTTGGTTATGACAGGCCCCTCACCCCTCCACTTT